This TCR beta chain was documented in a study of cytomegalovirus exposure and HLA in healthy donors. In the PCR, 60 Vbeta and 13 Jbeta primers were used. TCRdb's copy holds only in-frame clones and misses some; the assay was immunoSEQ multiplex PCR. This sample yields roughly 220,000 clones, of which around 64% are seen a single time; 2.6% belongs to the top ten. V was trimmed by 0 bases and J by 0 bases, leaving 12 bases between them. Per germline, CDR1 SGHRS and CDR2 YFSETQ. This CDR3 spans 16 amino acids. This receptor was identified in a man aged 35 to 55 in good health and CMV-seropositive. This rearrangement joins TRBV5-1 to TRBJ1-1; D ambiguous. Sequenced sample: PBMCs. In nucleotides, the CDR3 is TGCGCCAGCAGCTTGGGTGCCTCAGGTATGAACACTGAAGCTTTCTTT. Protein sequence: CASSLGASGMNTEAFF.